A single sample is the source of the 23 T cell receptor beta chains below, sequenced in a study of CXCR3-negative and CXCR3-positive naive CD8 T cells. UMI labels and 5' RACE were used to prepare the TRB cDNA libraries. Each CDR3 protein gets one entry in TCRdb, which reprocessed the 5' RACE reads and gives no DNA. Here the sample table reports 70,000 to 100,000 distinct CDR3 sequences. Material: naive CXCR3- CD8+ T cells from blood. Sample subset: CD45RO-CCR7+CD27+CD95- naive CD8+ T cells lacking CXCR3 (TNR3-). The source of these receptors is a human donor in good health. Some clones in this sample may be carry-over from other donors' samples.

V is TRBV5-5 and J is TRBJ2-1; TCRdb gives TRBD2 as the D gene, but with no DNA this cannot be confirmed. CDR3 length: 15 residues. Germline lookup yields CDR1 SGHKS and CDR2 YYEKEE (reference sequence). CDR3 region: CASSLVPSPYNEQFF.

This sequence joins TRBV4-1 and TRBJ2-7; the TCRdb call, TRBD2, lacks DNA for checking. Germline V gene lookup returns CDR1 MGHRA and CDR2 YSYEKL. This CDR3 spans 15 amino acids. CDR3 sequence: CASSQVASATYEQYF.

The rearrangement joins TRBV29-1 to TRBJ1-1; TCRdb names TRBD1, which stays unverified in the absence of DNA. The CDR3 runs to 13 residues. Germline CDR1 reads SQVTM; CDR2 reads ANQGSEA. CDR3 amino acids: CSVDEGDDTEAFF.

The chain recombines TRBV4-2 with TRBJ1-1. CDR1 LGHNA and CDR2 YNFKEQ come from the germline V gene. This CDR3 region has 13 residues. The CDR3 loop is CASSQSKGTEAFF.

This rearrangement joins TRBV29-1 to TRBJ2-7; the TRBD1 assignment by TCRdb is unverifiable without DNA. This CDR3 spans 13 amino acids. Germline lookup yields CDR1 SQVTM and CDR2 ANQGSEA. This CDR3 is CSVVFPSYHEQYF.

The chain has TRBV5-6 and TRBJ2-3; the TRBD2 assignment by TCRdb is unverifiable without DNA. The CDR3 length is 17 residues. The germline V gene has CDR1 SGHDT and CDR2 YYEEEE. CDR3 sequence reads: CASSLATSGGSTDTQYF.

The rearrangement joins TRBV29-1 to TRBJ1-1; TCRdb calls TRBD1, which cannot be checked without DNA. CDR3 size: 13 residues. CDR1 SQVTM and CDR2 ANQGSEA come from the germline V gene. The CDR3 loop reads CSVVSGGYTEAFF. The full variable domain, its missing parts supplied by reference TRBV29-1 and TRBJ1-1, is SAVISQKPSRDICQRGTSLTIQCQVDSQVTMMFWYRQQPGQSLTLIATANQGSEATYESGFVIDKFPISRPNLTFSTLTVSNMSPEDSSIYLCSVVSGGYTEAFFGQGTRLTVV.

V is TRBV12-3 or TRBV12-4 and J is TRBJ2-7. The CDR3 contains 15 residues. The chain's CDR3 is CASSPTNGPDYEQYF.

This chain connects TRBV20-1 to TRBJ1-2; without DNA, the TCRdb call of TRBD1 cannot be checked. The germline V gene has CDR1 DFQATT and CDR2 SNEGSKA (reference sequence). The CDR3 contains 14 residues. CDR3 amino acids: CSASRGRVNYGYTF.

This chain connects TRBV7-2 to TRBJ1-1. CDR1 is SGHTA, CDR2 FQGNSA, per germline. This CDR3 is built from 14 residues. CDR3 residues: CASSSGRGWAEAFF. Looking up the rest from reference TRBV7-2 and TRBJ1-1 gives the full variable domain: GAGVSQSPSNKVTEKGKDVELRCDPISGHTALYWYRQSLGQGLEFLIYFQGNSAPDKSGLPSDRFSAERTGGSVSTLTIQRTQQEDSAVYLCASSSGRGWAEAFFGQGTRLTVV.

The V and J genes are TRBV11-2 and TRBJ2-1. The CDR3 is 14 amino acids. CDR1 SGHAT and CDR2 FQNNGV come from the germline V gene. CDR3 sequence reads: CASSVVSSYNEQFF.

The J gene is TRBJ1-1, the V gene TRBV7-9; the D call from TCRdb, TRBD1, cannot be confirmed without DNA. CDR3 length: 13 residues. Per the germline V gene, CDR1 is SEHNR and CDR2 is FQNEAQ (reference sequence). The CDR3 sequence is CASSWDRVTEAFF.

This chain uses TRBV27 with TRBJ1-2. Per the germline V gene, CDR1 is MNHEY and CDR2 is SMNVEV (reference sequence). This CDR3 has 14 residues. The CDR3 reads CASSFVGRNYGYTF.

This sequence joins TRBV19 and TRBJ2-2. The CDR3 has 13 amino acids. Germline CDR1 LNHDA, CDR2 SQIVND (reference sequence). CDR3 protein: CASRTANTGELFF.

The CDR3 reads CASSIPRWGTDTQYF. The chain combines TRBV19 with TRBJ2-3; TCRdb's D call of TRBD1 is untestable without DNA. Germline lookup yields CDR1 LNHDA and CDR2 SQIVND (reference sequence). CDR3 size: 15 residues.

V is TRBV20-1 and J is TRBJ2-1; the TRBD2 assignment by TCRdb is unverifiable without DNA. Germline V gene data show CDR1 as DFQATT and CDR2 as SNEGSKA (reference sequence). The CDR3 runs to 15 residues. The CDR3 reads CSATDLTGVGNEQFF.

The genes are TRBV11-2 and TRBJ1-4; the TCRdb D gene call, TRBD1, has no DNA to confirm it. Germline loops: CDR1 SGHAT, CDR2 FQNNGV. This CDR3 has 15 amino acids. The CDR3 region is CASSWDRSPNEKLFF. The variable domain in full, with the rest retrieved from reference TRBV11-2 and TRBJ1-4, is EAGVAQSPRYKIIEKRQSVAFWCNPISGHATLYWYQQILGQGPKLLIQFQNNGVVDDSQLPKDRFSAERLKGVDSTLKIQPAKLEDSAVYLCASSWDRSPNEKLFFGSGTQLSVL.

This chain links TRBV5-1 with TRBJ2-1; as DNA is missing, the TRBD1 call by TCRdb cannot be tested. The CDR3 has 12 amino acids. CDR1 is SGHRS and CDR2 is YFSETQ in the germline V gene. The CDR3 spells CASSHPGSEQFF. Full variable domain (rest looked up from reference TRBV5-1 and TRBJ2-1): KAGVTQTPRYLIKTRGQQVTLSCSPISGHRSVSWYQQTPGQGLQFLFEYFSETQRNKGNFPGRFSGRQFSNSRSEMNVSTLELGDSALYLCASSHPGSEQFFGPGTRLTVL.

The V gene is TRBV5-6, the J gene TRBJ1-1. Per germline, CDR1 SGHDT and CDR2 YYEEEE. The CDR3 is made up of 11 amino acids. The CDR3 here is CASQTNTEAFF.

V is TRBV19 and J is TRBJ1-5; as DNA is missing, the TRBD1 call by TCRdb cannot be tested. The CDR3 runs 15 residues. Germline V lookup: CDR1 LNHDA, CDR2 SQIVND (reference sequence). CDR3 sequence: CASSTLIQGDQPQHF.

V is TRBV28 and J is TRBJ1-2; TCRdb designates TRBD1, a call that cannot be tested without DNA. The length of the CDR3 is 14 residues. Germline CDR1 and CDR2: MDHEN and SYDVKM. This CDR3 reads CASSRPGQGYGYTF.

V and J are TRBV20-1 and TRBJ2-2; TCRdb returns TRBD2, unconfirmable since there is no DNA. The germline V gene encodes CDR1 DFQATT and CDR2 SNEGSKA (reference sequence). CDR3 size: 18 residues. CDR3 loop: CSAKHGTSGRDLTGELFF.

This rearrangement joins TRBV20-1 to TRBJ2-2. This CDR3 spans 14 amino acids. The V gene's germline CDR1 is DFQATT and CDR2 SNEGSKA (reference sequence). The CDR3 reads CSARADANTGELFF.